Presented here are 8 T cell receptor beta chains from one specimen sequenced in a study of T cell changes during pregnancy in multiple sclerosis. Only in-frame clones appear in the TCRdb table, and some are missing; sequencing was by immunoSEQ multiplex PCR. The table records some 29,000 clones, 70% to 90% of them present only once. The source was CD8+ T cells from peripheral blood mononuclear cells, collected after pregnancy. These receptors were collected from a female donor with multiple sclerosis, enrolled in a pregnancy study.

The CDR3 nucleotides read TGCAGCGGGAGGGTAGCGAACTCCTACGAGCAGTACTTC. Its translation: CSGRVANSYEQYF. The chain recombines TRBV29-1 with TRBJ2-7; the D gene is possibly TRBD2 (6 bases). This CDR3 is 13 amino acids long. Germline V CDR1 and CDR2: SQVTM, ANQGSEA. The V end lost 7 bases, the J end lost 0 bases, and 13 bases lay between the germline ends.

This chain connects TRBV6-5 to TRBJ2-1, with 9 bases lining up with TRBD1. Germline CDR1 MNHEY, CDR2 SVGAGI. The trim removed 6 bases at V and 10 bases at J, leaving 7 bases unmatched. The CDR3 covers 13 residues. CDR3 nucleotides: TGTGCCAGCAGCAGGACAGGGGAGGGGGAGCAGTTCTTC. The encoded protein is CASSRTGEGEQFF.

This chain uses TRBV7-2 with TRBJ2-7, with 10 bases that match TRBD2. CDR3 length: 15 residues. With 2 bases clipped from V and 3 bases from J, the junction kept 4 bases outside the gene matches. Germline CDR1 is SGHTA and CDR2 is FQGNSA. The CDR3 DNA is TGTGCCAGCAGCTTAACAAGCGGGAGGGGCTACGAGCAGTACTTC. It is translated as CASSLTSGRGYEQYF.

The V and J genes are TRBV28 and TRBJ2-1, with TRBD2 matching over 9 bases. The V and J ends lost 6 bases and 7 bases, in that order; junction bases with no gene match: 19. In germline, CDR1 is MDHEN, CDR2 SYDVKM. The CDR3 totals 18 residues. In DNA form, the CDR3 reads TGTGCCAGCAGCCTATCAATAGCGGGAGAGTACAGTTGGAATGAGCAGTTCTTC. Amino acid sequence: CASSLSIAGEYSWNEQFF.

This clone appeared a single time. The chain is built from TRBV7-2 and TRBJ2-3, with D possibly being TRBD2 (6 bases). Deletions cut 5 bases from V and 5 bases from J, with 14 bases between. CDR3 length equals 14 residues. The germline V gene encodes CDR1 SGHTA and CDR2 FQGNSA. The CDR3: CASSPGVIGDTQYF. CDR3 nucleotide sequence: TGTGCCAGCAGCCCGGGGGTAATAGGAGATACGCAGTATTTT. The entire variable domain, with the rest obtained from reference TRBV7-2 and TRBJ2-3, is as follows: GAGVSQSPSNKVTEKGKDVELRCDPISGHTALYWYRQSLGQGLEFLIYFQGNSAPDKSGLPSDRFSAERTGGSVSTLTIQRTQQEDSAVYLCASSPGVIGDTQYFGPGTRLTVL.

The chain uses TRBV4-3 and TRBJ2-6; D unclear. This CDR3 is 15 amino acids long. V lost 0 bases and J lost 1, with 4 bases in between. Germline V gene data show CDR1 as LGHNA and CDR2 as YSLEER. CDR3 nucleotides: TGCGCCAGCAGCCAAGAGGAGTCTGGGGCCAACGTCCTGACTTTC. Translating it yields CASSQEESGANVLTF.

The chain employs TRBV29-1 and TRBJ2-3; TRBD2 aligns across 10 bases. Trimming took 5 bases from V and 1 from J; bases not matched to a gene: 6. The length of the CDR3 is 15 residues. Germline assignment: CDR1 SQVTM and CDR2 ANQGSEA. CDR3 region: CSVLWLAGGTDTQYF. The CDR3 coding sequence is TGCAGCGTTCTATGGCTAGCGGGAGGCACAGATACGCAGTATTTT.

The rearrangement uses TRBV7-9 and TRBJ2-5; TRBD1 matches at 11 bases. The ends lost 5 bases at V and 6 bases at J; junction bases unmatched: 14. Germline V CDR1 and CDR2: SEHNR, FQNEAQ (reference sequence). This CDR3 spans 17 amino acids. The CDR3 reads CASSEYTAGTGGQTQYF. CDR3 DNA sequence: TGTGCCAGCAGCGAATACACCGCCGGGACAGGGGGTCAGACCCAGTACTTC.